Listed below are T cell receptor beta chains from one sample, sequenced in a study of T cell responses to AZD1222 COVID-19 vaccine. Data came from immunoSEQ multiplex PCR; TCRdb stores just in-frame clones and leaves some out. The data hold some 170,000 clones, with around 94% observed a single time. The starting material was peripheral blood, obtained 28 days after the second AZD1222 dose. These receptors were obtained from an adult who received the AZD1222 COVID-19 vaccine. Both conserved end residues are part of each CDR3. D genes are given only for firm matches. A row's size may be missing; if present it is once, few, many or a size class.

abundance	v_gene	j_gene	d_gene	CDR3aa	CDR3nt
-	TRBV30	TRBJ2-2	-	CAWSFLDRELFF	TGTGCCTGGAGTTTTCTAGATCGGGAGCTGTTTTTT
-	TRBV18	TRBJ2-2	TRBD1	CASSRQGADTGELFF	TGTGCCAGCTCACGACAGGGGGCCGACACCGGGGAGCTGTTTTTT
once	TRBV19	TRBJ2-5	TRBD1	CASSTPGQGSETQYF	TGTGCCAGTAGTACCCCAGGACAGGGTAGCGAGACCCAGTACTTC
-	TRBV18	TRBJ1-5	-	CASSPLGSGNQPQHF	TGTGCCAGCTCACCCTTGGGGTCCGGCAATCAGCCCCAGCATTTT
-	TRBV13	TRBJ2-1	TRBD1	CASSSDRGFNEQFF	TGTGCCAGCAGCTCGGACAGGGGTTTCAATGAGCAGTTCTTC
-	TRBV5-1	TRBJ1-6	TRBD1	CASSSHSQGARGSPLHF	TGCGCCAGCAGCTCGCACTCACAGGGGGCGCGGGGTTCACCCCTCCACTTT
-	TRBV15	TRBJ1-2	-	CATSRPTLGLNYGYTF	TGTGCCACCAGCAGACCGACACTAGGTCTTAACTATGGCTACACCTTC
-	TRBV5-1	TRBJ1-1	TRBD1	CASSKGQPMNTEAFF	TGCGCCAGCAGCAAGGGACAGCCAATGAACACTGAAGCTTTCTTT
-	TRBV21-1	TRBJ1-4	-	CASSDRDRDRVTKLFF	TGTGCCAGCAGCGACCGAGACCGGGACAGGGTAACCAAACTGTTTTTT
-	TRBV29-1	TRBJ1-1	-	CSVCNPGNEAFF	TGCAGCGTTTGCAATCCGGGTAATGAAGCTTTCTTT
-	TRBV5-8	TRBJ2-7	-	CASSFFVGPFEQYF	TGTGCCAGCAGCTTTTTTGTCGGGCCTTTTGAGCAGTACTTC
-	TRBV15	TRBJ1-6	-	CAIYPRPSVFNSPLHF	TGTGCCATCTACCCCAGGCCTTCCGTCTTTAATTCACCCCTCCACTTT
large	TRBV7-9	TRBJ2-2	-	CASSLDGAGELFF	TGTGCCAGCAGCTTAGATGGCGCCGGGGAGCTGTTTTTT
-	TRBV24-1	TRBJ2-5	-	CATSDSLAQETQYF	TGTGCCACCAGTGATTCTCTAGCGCAAGAGACCCAGTACTTC
-	TRBV28	TRBJ1-2	TRBD1	CASIEGVGTVEFYGYTF	TGTGCCAGCATAGAGGGAGTGGGGACAGTTGAGTTCTATGGCTACACCTTC
-	TRBV5-5	TRBJ2-7	-	CASSLRGRDYEQYF	TGTGCCAGCAGCTTGAGGGGCAGAGACTACGAGCAGTACTTC
-	TRBV4-3	TRBJ2-3	TRBD1	CASSQEIRTGGTDTQYF	TGCGCCAGCAGCCAAGAGATAAGGACAGGGGGCACAGATACGCAGTATTTT
-	TRBV30	TRBJ1-4	-	CAWSLTLVEGLFF	TGTGCCTGGAGTCTCACGTTGGTCGAAGGACTGTTTTTT
-	TRBV7-2	TRBJ1-6	-	CASSPTVGVDSPLHF	TGTGCCAGCAGTCCCACGGTGGGGGTTGATTCACCCCTCCACTTT
-	TRBV7-6	TRBJ2-3	-	CASSLARVGGGDTQYF	TGTGCCAGCAGCTTAGCCCGCGTCGGTGGGGGGGATACGCAGTATTTT
-	TRBV5-1	TRBJ1-1	-	CASSLAPGIEAFF	TGCGCCAGCAGCTTGGCCCCCGGGATTGAAGCTTTCTTT
-	TRBV3-1/TRBV3-2	TRBJ2-6	-	CASSQDLGPGANVLTF	TGTGCCAGCAGCCAAGATTTGGGGCCTGGGGCCAACGTCCTGACTTTC
-	TRBV7-9	TRBJ1-1	TRBD1	CASSLFRGQTLGAEAFF	TGTGCCAGCAGCCTCTTTCGGGGACAGACCTTGGGCGCTGAAGCTTTCTTT
-	TRBV5-1	TRBJ1-2	-	CASSLAGAGHGYTF	TGCGCCAGCAGCTTGGCCGGAGCAGGGCATGGCTACACCTTC
-	TRBV11-2	TRBJ2-5	TRBD2	CASSVRLAGGETQYF	TGTGCCAGCAGCGTCCGACTAGCGGGAGGGGAGACCCAGTACTTC
-	TRBV28	TRBJ2-1	TRBD2	CASRLAGLPSNEQFF	TGTGCCAGCAGATTAGCGGGACTACCCTCCAATGAGCAGTTCTTC
-	TRBV5-4	TRBJ1-6	-	CASKSSYNSPLHF	TGTGCCAGCAAAAGCTCCTATAATTCACCCCTCCACTTT
-	TRBV9	TRBJ1-3	-	CASSARGSPSGNTIYF	TGTGCCAGCAGCGCACGAGGGTCCCCCTCTGGAAACACCATATATTTT
-	TRBV6-2/TRBV6-3	TRBJ2-1	TRBD2	CASSLLAGVVNEQFF	TGTGCCAGCAGTTTACTAGCGGGAGTGGTTAATGAGCAGTTCTTC
-	TRBV6-6	TRBJ2-3	-	CASREGANTDTQYF	TGTGCCAGCAGGGAGGGGGCGAACACAGATACGCAGTATTTT
once	TRBV3-1/TRBV3-2	TRBJ1-4	-	CASSRGVRGEEKLFF	TGTGCCAGCAGCCGTGGCGTCAGGGGTGAGGAAAAACTGTTTTTT
-	TRBV11-2	TRBJ2-5	-	CASSSDGETQYF	TGTGCCAGCAGCTCCGATGGCGAGACCCAGTACTTC
-	TRBV25-1	TRBJ2-1	TRBD2	CASSGLGGSNNEQFF	TGTGCCAGCAGTGGTTTGGGGGGGAGTAACAATGAGCAGTTCTTC
-	TRBV19	TRBJ2-1	-	CASSPQGGTGGPGNEQFF	TGTGCCAGTAGTCCCCAGGGGGGGACGGGAGGGCCAGGGAATGAGCAGTTCTTC
once	TRBV5-5	TRBJ1-3	TRBD1	CASSTTQGAGGNTIYF	TGTGCCAGCAGCACCACACAGGGGGCCGGTGGAAACACCATATATTTT
-	TRBV7-2	TRBJ1-1	-	CASSPVITEAFF	TGTGCCAGCAGCCCTGTGATCACTGAAGCTTTCTTT
-	TRBV18	TRBJ1-4	TRBD1	CASSPTEQGGEKLFF	TGTGCCAGCTCACCAACCGAGCAGGGGGGTGAAAAACTGTTTTTT
-	TRBV7-2	TRBJ1-2	-	CASSLDFPEGYTF	TGTGCCAGCAGCTTGGACTTTCCGGAGGGCTACACCTTC
-	TRBV7-6	TRBJ2-1	-	CASRGDYEQFF	TGTGCCAGCAGGGGGGACTATGAGCAGTTCTTC
-	TRBV6-1	TRBJ1-2	-	CASSETGVTYGYTF	TGTGCCAGCAGTGAGACAGGTGTTACCTATGGCTACACCTTC
-	TRBV15	TRBJ1-3	-	CATSRDRLGSSGNTIYF	TGTGCCACCAGCAGAGATAGGTTAGGGAGCTCTGGAAACACCATATATTTT
-	TRBV5-6	TRBJ1-2	TRBD1	CASSLNWQGDYGYTF	TGTGCCAGCAGCTTGAACTGGCAGGGGGACTATGGCTACACCTTC
-	TRBV7-2	TRBJ2-7	-	CASSQTPQSSYEQYF	TGTGCCAGCAGCCAAACTCCGCAGAGCTCCTACGAGCAGTACTTC
-	TRBV19	TRBJ2-5	TRBD2	CASKASGSWETQYF	TGTGCCAGTAAGGCTAGCGGGAGCTGGGAGACCCAGTACTTC
few	TRBV9	TRBJ2-1	-	CASSVVAQRGEQFF	TGTGCCAGCAGCGTAGTGGCACAAAGGGGTGAGCAGTTCTTC
-	TRBV7-2	TRBJ2-5	TRBD2	CASSLAVAGGPETQYF	TGTGCCAGCAGCTTAGCGGTAGCGGGAGGGCCAGAGACCCAGTACTTC
once	TRBV21-1	TRBJ1-2	-	CASSKACDRGLYGYTF	TGTGCCAGCAGCAAAGCATGCGACAGGGGACTCTATGGCTACACCTTC
-	TRBV21-1	TRBJ1-2	-	CASSPRKGIHRGVGYGYTF	TGTGCCAGCAGTCCTAGAAAAGGGATTCACAGGGGCGTCGGGTATGGCTACACCTTC
-	TRBV7-8	TRBJ2-7	TRBD2	CASKTSGSYEQYF	TGTGCCAGCAAAACTAGCGGGAGCTACGAGCAGTACTTC